Sequencing of this TCR beta chain was carried out in a study of naive and memory T cell subsets. Study-level results: A clonotype means one alpha or beta sequence, not an alpha/beta pair. Possibly reflecting memory cells re-expressing CD45RA, a few larger clonotypes occurred in naive repertoires, especially CD8.

Two oligonucleotides, mixed equimolar, formed the beta constant-region primer covering TRBC1 and TRBC2. Four rounds of PCR amplified the ligated cDNA using nested alpha and beta constant-region primers plus SP2. Ligation attached a single-stranded oligonucleotide with a 12-nucleotide UMI and the SP2 primer to the cDNA 3' end. One entry per CDR3 protein, called by TCRdb with MiXCR from the UMI-ligation and nested PCR reads. The sample lists around 140,000 distinct CDR3 sequences, about 20% occurring once. V shed 5 bases and J shed 3 bases, with 17 bases lying between them. CDR1 is SEHNR, CDR2 FQNEAQ, per germline (reference sequence). This CDR3 has 15 residues. About this clonotype: Its antigen remains unknown.

This sequence originates from a human donor in good health. The chain has TRBV7-9 and TRBJ2-7; no clear D gene. The specimen sequenced was naive CD8+ T cells from blood. This CDR3 reads CASSPSSSRSYEQYF. CDR3 DNA sequence: TGTGCCAGCAGCCCTTCCTCTTCCCGGAGCTACGAGCAGTACTTC.